This T cell receptor (beta chain) was documented in a study of CD8 T cells in Susac syndrome (dated by TCRdb to between 2018 and 2021). Concerning the study at large: Repertoire sequencing was used to test whether CD8+ T cell activation and differentiation in Susac syndrome was antigen driven. The clonality of the CD8+ T cell repertoire was compared across some eleven healthy donors, some 14 Susac syndrome patients and fewer than 16 multiple sclerosis patients.

Results the study describes overall, beyond this receptor: The TCR sequencing and HLA analysis was acknowledged to have included a relatively small number of individuals.

High-throughput TCR beta sequencing profiled peripheral blood CD8+ and CD4+ T cells from healthy donors, Susac syndrome patients and multiple sclerosis patients. Treatment-naive patients with stable or active relapsing-remitting disease fulfilling revised McDonald criteria were used as multiple sclerosis controls. CD8+ TEMRA cells were enriched by FACS, while bulk CD8+ and CD4+ T cells were purified by magnetic negative isolation. Blood was collected in EDTA tubes and processed within 24 hours, with PBMCs isolated through density gradient centrifugation. PBMCs intended for TCR sequencing were cryopreserved in liquid nitrogen and were subsequently thawed in a 37 degrees C water bath. Purity of sorted or isolated CD4+, CD8+ and CD8+ TEMRA cells was at least 90%. Spanning cysteine to phenylalanine, the CDR3 consists of 15 amino acids. The only DNA kept is the CDR3, 45 bases in frame from the first base. Relative to germline, V is 3 bases shorter and J is 5 bases shorter, with 19 bases between their ends. CDR1 and CDR2, looked up from the germline V gene (reference sequence), are DFQATT and SNEGSKA.

Concerning this clonotype itself: The clone's antigen remains unknown. No clone much larger than this one lies a single base away; base qualities are absent.

RNA was extracted using the RNeasy kit, and about 0.45 to 1 microgram was reverse transcribed with random hexamers. The immunoSEQ multiplex PCR assay, which covers 54 Vbeta and 13 Jbeta segments, was used to amplify TCR beta CDR3 regions. To correct PCR amplification bias, a synthetic template baseline was used for both primer optimization and computational correction. In the original analysis: Reads were annotated to V, D and J genes per IMGT and analyzed with immunoSEQ Analyzer, keeping only productive sequences. To calculate clonality, Shannon entropy was normalized by log2 of the number of productive unique sequences and then subtracted from one. For each patient and control, public and private clones were evaluated among the 100 most prevalent clones. Clones were defined as Susac-specific if absent from the healthy and MS cohorts, from around 1,000 published viral clones and from other ImmuneACCESS disease sequences. Through fastp at Q25 and MiXCR, TCRdb rebuilt clones from the public reads, retaining in-frame beta chains. Every entry covers one CDR3 protein and lists the most common genes and DNA from its rows. The V and J calls reflect TCRdb's pipeline rather than the authors' work. For this sample the table gives about 300,000 distinct CDR3 sequences, of which over 75% were detected only once. The ten largest clonotypes hold more than 0.15% of the sample.

The sequencing input was CD8+ T cells from PBMCs. The clonotype comes from a human donor with multiple sclerosis. Rearrangement joined TRBV20-1 to TRBJ1-2; the D gene assignment is ambiguous. The CDR3 is CSARDPLGVWYGYTF. In nucleotide form, the sequence is TGCAGTGCTAGGGACCCTCTCGGGGTTTGGTATGGCTACACCTTC.